The source of this TCR beta chain is a study of chemoradiotherapy in HPV16-positive cancers. Across the whole study: Functional T-cell assays on a couple of HPV16-positive patients' cells defined candidate HPV-specific clones and common TCR motifs.

TCRdb keeps only in-frame clones here, not all; method: immunoSEQ multiplex PCR. The table shows 65,000 to 80,000 clones, with about nine tenths occurring only once. The CDR3 has 15 residues. The trim removed 3 bases at V and 0 bases at J, leaving 5 bases unmatched. Germline assignment: CDR1 SGHRS and CDR2 YFSETQ. The chain employs TRBV5-1 and TRBJ1-1; 7 bases line up with TRBD1. The source of this sequence is a human donor with HPV-associated anogenital cancer. The source was blood, collected from a patient who underwent chemoradiotherapy. CDR3 amino acids: CASSSGQDLNTEAFF. In nucleotides, the CDR3 is TGCGCCAGCAGCTCCGGACAGGACCTGAACACTGAAGCTTTCTTT. The whole variable domain, remainder taken from reference TRBV5-1 and TRBJ1-1, is KAGVTQTPRYLIKTRGQQVTLSCSPISGHRSVSWYQQTPGQGLQFLFEYFSETQRNKGNFPGRFSGRQFSNSRSEMNVSTLELGDSALYLCASSSGQDLNTEAFFGQGTRLTVV.